This T cell receptor beta chain was sequenced for a study of blood T cell repertoires in COVID-19. About the research overall: Acute and convalescent COVID-19 samples came from the United States, Italy and Spain. In each case, the material was cDNA or gDNA derived from T cells, B-cell-depleted T cells, or PBMCs.

Study processing details: Nucleated cell counts were estimated from reference gene primer amplification. Assay: immunoSEQ multiplex PCR; the TCRdb copy retains only in-frame clones and omits some. V and J calls and clone size follow that table, whereas D and trimming were derived from the DNA. The sample lists more than 95,000 clones, roughly nine tenths occurring once. With 6 bases clipped from V and 10 bases from J, the junction kept 8 bases outside the gene matches. This CDR3 spans 12 amino acids. The germline V gene has CDR1 KGHSH and CDR2 LQKENI. Sequenced material: peripheral blood. This TCR derives from a human donor in a cohort sampled during active COVID-19. The rearrangement links TRBV18 to TRBJ1-1; 7 nucleotides match TRBD1. This CDR3 is CASSWRSGGAFF. CDR3 bases: TGTGCCAGCTCCTGGAGGTCAGGGGGAGCTTTCTTT.